The sequence of this T cell receptor (beta chain) was determined in a study of cytomegalovirus exposure and HLA in healthy donors. In the PCR, 60 Vbeta and 13 Jbeta primers were used. This table comes from immunoSEQ multiplex PCR, and its TCRdb copy is limited to in-frame clones, with some not included. In the table there are around 200,000 clones, 75% to 90% of which are singletons. Details on this clone: Its target is not known.

Study outcomes and limitations: Sequencing had likely introduced a cluster of highly shared sequence variants as an artifact. What a later analysis showed was that several of the most significant clusters appeared linked to common viral pathogens.

The germline V and J ends were trimmed by 0 bases and 3 bases, with 11 bases remaining between them. The CDR3 contains 15 residues. In germline, CDR1 is SGHRS, CDR2 YFSETQ. Specimen: PBMCs. The TCR originated in a man between 50 and 59 years old in good health and CMV-seronegative. The rearrangement joins TRBV5-1 to TRBJ2-3, with D possibly being TRBD2 (5 bases). The CDR3 region has the DNA TGCGCCAGCAGCTTGGATTGGAGGCAGACAGATACGCAGTATTTT. Encoded protein: CASSLDWRQTDTQYF.